A single sample gave rise to the 8 T cell receptor beta chains below, sequenced in a study of immune evolution from preneoplasia to lung adenocarcinoma. Method: immunoSEQ multiplex PCR; TCRdb's copy keeps in-frame clones and lacks some. The sample lists 3,500 to 4,000 clones, over 60% seen once, with around 11% in the top ten. Sequencing was carried out using FFPE minimally invasive lung adenocarcinoma tissue. These receptors were obtained from a person aged 70 to 80 with lung adenocarcinoma.

This clone was counted between two and nine times. The germline gene is not matched at one end of the junction; a read error may be the cause. The chain combines TRBV10-1 with TRBJ2-7; a weak D match, TRBD1 (6 bases). The germline V gene encodes CDR1 WNHNN and CDR2 SYGVQD (reference sequence). The CDR3 totals 9 residues. The DNA for the CDR3 is TGCGCCAGCAGACACAGGGATCCCTTC. It codes for CASRHRDPF.

The CDR3 DNA reads TGTGCCTGGAATTTGGGACAGGGGGCTGGGGCCAACGTCCTGACTTTC. It specifies CAWNLGQGAGANVLTF. This rearrangement joins TRBV30 to TRBJ2-6; 11 bases are a match to TRBD1. Germline CDR1 is GTSNPN and CDR2 is SVGIG (reference sequence). The CDR3 length is 16 residues. Trimming at V came to 4 bases and at J to 2 bases, leaving 4 bases not matched to a gene.

This clone was seen a single time. This chain links TRBV4-1 with TRBJ2-1, with TRBD2 identical over 7 bases. Germline loops: CDR1 MGHRA, CDR2 YSYEKL. The CDR3 covers 13 residues. V was pared by 4 bases and J by 9 bases, with 6 bases of the junction left unmatched. The CDR3: CASSPVGLTEQFF. CDR3 sequence (DNA): TGCGCCAGCAGCCCCGTGGGACTAACTGAGCAGTTCTTC.

This clone appeared a few times. V and J are TRBV9 and TRBJ1-2; D not resolved. Germline V lookup: CDR1 SGDLS, CDR2 YYNGEE. The CDR3 runs 15 residues. V was trimmed by 1 base and J by 0 bases, leaving 10 bases between them. DNA for the CDR3: TGTGCCAGCAGCGTATCTGGCCTAGCTAACTATGGCTACACCTTC. Amino acids: CASSVSGLANYGYTF.

This clone turned up a few times. The chain has TRBV7-8 and TRBJ2-1; D ambiguous. Per germline, CDR1 SGHVS and CDR2 FQNEAQ. The CDR3 length is 14 residues. With 3 bases removed from V and 4 bases from J, the gap between germline ends came to 10 bases. The chain's CDR3 is CASSFRAPYNEQFF. The CDR3 DNA is TGTGCCAGCAGCTTTAGGGCCCCTTACAATGAGCAGTTCTTC.

This chain connects TRBV7-2 to TRBJ2-1; D possibly corresponds to TRBD2 (6 bases). Germline V gene data show CDR1 as SGHTA and CDR2 as FQGNSA. This CDR3 region has 14 residues. V was clipped by 2 bases and J by 8 bases, with 13 bases between them. The CDR3 spells CASSLRGVFDEQFF. CDR3 bases: TGTGCCAGCAGCTTACGCGGGGTCTTCGATGAGCAGTTCTTC.

The chain joins TRBV27 to TRBJ2-7, with D maybe TRBD1 (6 bases). The V end was cut by 5 bases, the J end by 0 bases, with 11 bases between. Per the germline V gene, CDR1 is MNHEY and CDR2 is SMNVEV (reference sequence). The CDR3 sequence is 14 residues long. CDR3 in DNA: TGTGCCAGCAGTCGCGACAGGAACTCCTACGAGCAGTACTTC. It specifies CASSRDRNSYEQYF.

The V gene is TRBV28, the J gene TRBJ2-5, with D perhaps TRBD2 (7 bases). This CDR3 is 14 amino acids long. CDR1 and CDR2 (germline): MDHEN, SYDVKM. Deletions cut 8 bases from V and 5 bases from J, with 18 bases between. As DNA, the CDR3 is TGTGCCAGCGGCCTTTTACAGGGAGGGGAGACCCAGTACTTC. This translates into CASGLLQGGETQYF.